This TCR beta chain was retrieved from a study of shared clonotypes between healthy human individuals. About the research overall: The study enrolled a couple of women and a few men aged 18 to 49.

Study-wide results and caveats: Among donors, the sharing of clonotypes was expected to be influenced by sequencing depth. Donors were few, which limited the genetic and exposure-history diversity represented.

This clone was observed a few times. Its cognate antigen is unknown. Using immunoSEQ multiplex PCR, the repertoire was profiled, and TCRdb retains in-frame clones only, with some absent. The sample comprises roughly 490,000 clones, around 80% of which are singletons, and roughly 12% rests with the top ten. Every donor, a Caucasian adult, lived in Nashville, Tennessee. Input material: PBMCs. The sequence was obtained from a woman aged 40-49 years in good health. Some clones in this sample may be carry-over from other donors' samples.

CDR3 nucleotide sequence: TGTGCCAGCAGCTTGTCCAGGGGGATTGAGACAGATACGCAGTATTTT. Translating it yields CASSLSRGIETDTQYF. The chain has TRBV5-6 and TRBJ2-3, with 7 bases lining up with TRBD1. The CDR3 runs 16 residues. Trimming took 1 base from V and 3 from J; bases not matched to a gene: 8. CDR1 is SGHDT and CDR2 is YYEEEE in the germline V gene.